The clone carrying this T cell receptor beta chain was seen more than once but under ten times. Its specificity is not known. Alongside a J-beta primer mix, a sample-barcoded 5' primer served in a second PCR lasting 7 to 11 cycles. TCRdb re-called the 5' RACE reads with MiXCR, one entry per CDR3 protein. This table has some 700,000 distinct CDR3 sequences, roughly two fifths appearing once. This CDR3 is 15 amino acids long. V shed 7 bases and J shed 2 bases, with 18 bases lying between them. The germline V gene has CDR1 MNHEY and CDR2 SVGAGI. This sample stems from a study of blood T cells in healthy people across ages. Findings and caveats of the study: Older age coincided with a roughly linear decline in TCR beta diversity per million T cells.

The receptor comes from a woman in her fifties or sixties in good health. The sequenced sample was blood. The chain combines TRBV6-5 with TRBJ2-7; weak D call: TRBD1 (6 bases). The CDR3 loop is CASTTSLGAAYEQYF. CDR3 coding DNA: TGTGCCAGCACCACCTCATTGGGGGCTGCCTACGAGCAGTACTTC.